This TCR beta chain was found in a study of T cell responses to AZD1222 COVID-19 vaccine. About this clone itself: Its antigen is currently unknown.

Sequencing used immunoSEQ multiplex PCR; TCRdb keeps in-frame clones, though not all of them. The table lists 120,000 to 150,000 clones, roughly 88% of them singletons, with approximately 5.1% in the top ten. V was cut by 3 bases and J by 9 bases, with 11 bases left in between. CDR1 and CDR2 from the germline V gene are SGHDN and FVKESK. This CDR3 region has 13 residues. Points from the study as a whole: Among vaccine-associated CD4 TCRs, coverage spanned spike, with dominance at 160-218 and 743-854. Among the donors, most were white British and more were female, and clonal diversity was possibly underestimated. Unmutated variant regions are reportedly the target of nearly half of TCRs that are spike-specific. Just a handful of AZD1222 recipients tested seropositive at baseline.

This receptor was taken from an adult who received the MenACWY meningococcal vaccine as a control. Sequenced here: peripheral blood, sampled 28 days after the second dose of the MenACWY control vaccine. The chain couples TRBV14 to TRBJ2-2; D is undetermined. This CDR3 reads CASSHLDSWELFF. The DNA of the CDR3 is TGTGCCAGCAGCCACCTTGACTCCTGGGAGCTGTTTTTT.